One and the same sample provided the 3 T cell receptor beta chains below, sequenced in a study of T cell changes during pregnancy in multiple sclerosis. Profiling relied on immunoSEQ multiplex PCR, and the TCRdb table lists in-frame clones only, not all of them. Among just over 30,000 clones, approximately 89% were seen once, and the ten largest hold 5% to 7.5%. The sequences come from CD8+ T cells from peripheral blood mononuclear cells, collected in the second trimester of pregnancy. All receptors derive from a female donor with multiple sclerosis, enrolled in a pregnancy study.

The chain recombines TRBV6-4 with TRBJ2-1, with D tentatively TRBD1 (7 bases). V lost 6 bases to trimming and J lost 9 bases, with 24 bases between them. The V gene's germline CDR1 is MRHNA and CDR2 SNTAGT. This CDR3 is 16 amino acids long. CDR3: CASSPGSQGGQFEQFF. In nucleotides, the CDR3 is TGTGCCAGCAGCCCGGGAAGTCAGGGGGGCCAGTTTGAGCAGTTCTTC.

The rearrangement joins TRBV28 to TRBJ2-2, with 9 bases identical to TRBD2. In germline, CDR1 is MDHEN, CDR2 SYDVKM. Trimming removed 1 base from V and 0 bases from J; junction bases left unmatched: 3. This CDR3 is built from 17 residues. The CDR3, as DNA: TGTGCCAGCAGTTTATTGCTAGCGGGGACGAACACCGGGGAGCTGTTTTTT. It specifies CASSLLLAGTNTGELFF.

The chain joins TRBV2 to TRBJ2-2; 9 bases are shared with TRBD1. Trimming cost V 6 bases and J 4 bases; bases outside gene matches: 9. Germline V gene sequence: CDR1 SNHLY, CDR2 FYNNEI. The CDR3 spans 16 residues. CDR3 sequence (DNA): TGTGCCAGCAGGGGACAGGGAAAGGCCCCCACCGGGGAGCTGTTTTTT. Amino acids: CASRGQGKAPTGELFF.